The next 18 T cell receptor beta chains were all read from a single sample in a study of T cell repertoires in aging, cancer and after chemotherapy. Rearranged V-D-J TRB sequences were amplified with a mixed TRB-A/B primer pool. TCRdb reprocessed the multiplex PCR reads with MiXCR, giving one entry per CDR3 protein. Of roughly 9,100 distinct CDR3 sequences detected, around a third appear once; the ten largest clones hold around 3.7%. Amplification of TCR beta used genomic DNA extracted from peripheral blood. The sample was blood. Every receptor here comes from a human donor in good health.

This clonotype is categorized as medium-sized. CDR3 sequence: CAISAGGGGRQYV. Written as DNA, the CDR3 is TGTGCCATCAGTGCTGGGGGCGGGGGAAGGCAGTACGTC. The V gene is TRBV10-3, the J gene TRBJ2-7; weak D call: TRBD2 (7 bases). Trimming took 4 bases from V and 9 from J, leaving 16 bases between them. Germline CDR1 and CDR2: ENHRY and SYGVKD. The CDR3 extends over 13 amino acids.

This clonotype came up a few times. The V gene is TRBV18, the J gene TRBJ1-2; 8 nucleotides line up with TRBD1. Losses at the gene ends were 5 bases for V and 3 bases for J; bases not matched to a gene: 5. Germline values: CDR1 KGHSH, CDR2 LQKENI. The CDR3 consists of 14 residues. The DNA of the CDR3 is TGTGCCAGCTCAACCACGGGACAGGACTATGGCTACACCTTC. It yields the protein CASSTTGQDYGYTF.

The table lists this clonotype with a few counts. The rearrangement uses TRBV5-6 and TRBJ1-1; D possibly corresponds to TRBD1 (6 bases). Between the trimmed V and J ends, which lost 4 bases and 4 bases, there was a span of 20 bases. CDR1 is SGHDT and CDR2 is YYEEEE in the germline V gene. The CDR3 sequence is 16 residues long. The CDR3 sequence is CASSVLGGQKGTEAFF. CDR3 in DNA: TGTGCCAGCAGCGTACTGGGGGGCCAAAAGGGCACTGAAGCTTTCTTT.

This clonotype has just a few counts. This chain connects TRBV7-9 to TRBJ1-2; D is perhaps TRBD1 (6 bases). V was clipped by 5 bases and J by 8 bases, with 21 bases between them. CDR1 is SEHNR and CDR2 is FQNEAQ in the germline V gene (reference sequence). The CDR3 consists of 15 residues. The CDR3 DNA reads as TGTGCCAGCAGCAAACCCCCGTTGGGGGCAGGGGGCTACACCTTC. It translates to CASSKPPLGAGGYTF.

This clonotype was seen just once. The chain couples TRBV12-3 or TRBV12-4 to TRBJ1-6; TRBD1 might be the D (5 bases). This CDR3 comprises 19 residues. The V end was cut by 3 bases, the J end by 4 bases, with 22 bases between. CDR3 DNA: TGTGCCAGCAGTTTTAAATTGGACACTCCGGAGAATTATAATTCACCCCTCCACTTT. This sequence encodes CASSFKLDTPENYNSPLHF.

The chain employs TRBV7-9 and TRBJ1-6; the D gene is possibly TRBD1 (6 bases). The length of the CDR3 is 14 residues. CDR1 is SEHNR and CDR2 is FQNEAQ in the germline V gene (reference sequence). V shed 6 bases and J shed 8 bases, with 14 bases lying between them. This chain's CDR3 is CASRTGGRDSPLHF. CDR3 nucleotides: TGTGCCAGCAGGACCGGGGGCCGGGATTCACCCCTCCACTTT.

The V and J genes are TRBV19 and TRBJ1-6, with D possibly TRBD1 on 6 matching bases. The V end lost 0 bases, the J end lost 3 bases, and 15 bases lay between the germline ends. Germline-derived CDR1 and CDR2 are LNHDA and SQIVND (reference sequence). CDR3 length equals 18 residues. In DNA, the CDR3 is TGTGCCAGTAGTATAGATGCGGCGGGGGGCAACTATAATTCACCCCTCCACTTT. This gives the protein CASSIDAAGGNYNSPLHF.

The chain combines TRBV5-6 with TRBJ2-1; D is possibly TRBD2 (5 bases). The end of the DNA is better explained by TRBJ2-7, so the J call may be wrong. The length of the CDR3 is 15 residues. Germline CDR1 and CDR2: SGHDT and YYEEEE. This CDR3 is CASSLGGSSYNEQYF. The DNA of the CDR3 is TGTGCCAGCAGCTTGGGTGGGAGCTCCTACAATGAGCAGTACTTC.

This clonotype was seen a handful of times. The V gene is TRBV20-1, the J gene TRBJ1-6, with D hard to call. The V end lost 5 bases, the J end lost 2 bases, and 10 bases lay between the germline ends. Germline CDR1 is DFQATT and CDR2 is SNEGSKA (reference sequence). This CDR3 contains 14 residues. In DNA, the CDR3 is TGCAGTGCTCCCCTCACACCCTATAATTCACCCCTCCACTTT. This encodes CSAPLTPYNSPLHF.

The chain is built from TRBV20-1 and TRBJ1-1, with D hard to call. CDR3 size: 12 residues. The germline V and J ends were trimmed by 4 bases and 1 base, with 7 bases remaining between them. Germline CDR1 DFQATT, CDR2 SNEGSKA (reference sequence). CDR3 nucleotides: TGCAGTGCTACCTGGGGGAACACTGAAGCTTTCTTT. Protein: CSATWGNTEAFF.

This chain links TRBV4-3 with TRBJ2-5; tentatively, D is TRBD1 (5 bases). This CDR3 is built from 13 residues. The V end was cut by 1 base, the J end by 4 bases, with 7 bases between. Germline-derived CDR1 and CDR2 are LGHNA and YSLEER. The CDR3 here is CASSQGTGETQYF. The CDR3 DNA reads as TGCGCCAGCAGCCAAGGTACAGGAGAGACCCAGTACTTC.

A few counts support this clonotype. The chain links TRBV5-6 to TRBJ1-4, with D unclear. This CDR3 has 14 amino acids. Germline CDR1 SGHDT, CDR2 YYEEEE. The ends were cut back, 0 bases at V and 2 bases at J, with 5 bases in the middle. The chain's CDR3 is CASSLGGTNEKLFF. In DNA form, the CDR3 reads TGTGCCAGCAGCTTGGGAGGGACTAATGAAAAACTGTTTTTT.

In its sample, this clonotype was seen a few times. The J gene is TRBJ2-2, the V gene TRBV7-2, with D tentatively TRBD1 (6 bases). This CDR3 contains 16 residues. Germline V lookup: CDR1 SGHTA, CDR2 FQGNSA. V was pared by 3 bases and J by 7 bases, with 18 bases between. The CDR3 coding sequence is TGTGCCAGCAGCTTTAATAGGGGGTTCGCAGGCGGGGAGCTGTTTTTT. Its protein is CASSFNRGFAGGELFF.

V is TRBV18 and J is TRBJ2-7, with a weak D call TRBD2 (5 bases). The V end was cut by 3 bases, the J end by 6 bases, with 6 bases between. CDR3 length equals 11 residues. CDR1 is KGHSH and CDR2 is LQKENI in the germline V gene. The CDR3 bases are TGTGCCAGCTCACCCGCGGGCGAGCAGTACTTC. Residues: CASSPAGEQYF.

The chain employs TRBV20-1 and TRBJ1-6; 7 bases map to TRBD1. The germline gives CDR1 DFQATT, CDR2 SNEGSKA (reference sequence). After removal of 1 base from V and 14 bases from J, the junction contained 8 bases not matched to a gene. The CDR3 is 13 amino acids. The CDR3 protein is CSARVSGGRALHF. CDR3 bases: TGCAGTGCTAGAGTCTCAGGGGGTCGGGCCCTCCACTTT.

The V and J genes are TRBV20-1 and TRBJ2-7; 8 bases align to TRBD2. The J segment lost 7 bases and the V segment lost 0 bases, leaving 11 bases of the junction unmatched. The CDR3 loop spans 15 amino acids. The germline CDR1 and CDR2 sequences are DFQATT and SNEGSKA (reference sequence). The DNA of the CDR3 is TGCAGTGCTAGAGATTTGTCGGGGGGGCAAAGGGAGCAGTACGTC. Protein sequence: CSARDLSGGQREQYV.

V usage is TRBV6-4 and J usage is TRBJ2-3; D might be TRBD1 (5 bases). CDR1 MRHNA and CDR2 SNTAGT come from the germline V gene. V was trimmed by 3 bases and J by 1 base, leaving 5 bases between them. This CDR3 is 13 amino acids long. In DNA form, the CDR3 reads TGTGCCAGCAGTGAACAGGGCACAGATACGCAGTATTTT. It yields the protein CASSEQGTDTQYF.

As concerns this clonotype: A junction boundary mismatches the germline segment, possibly from a read error. The J gene is TRBJ1-1, the V gene TRBV4-2; 8 bases match TRBD1. The CDR3 is 16 amino acids. CDR1 is LGHNA, CDR2 YNFKEQ, per germline. The CDR3 DNA reads TGTGCCAGCAGCCTTCAGGCAGGGGGCGGGGGGGAAGACGCTTTCTTC. Protein product: CASSLQAGGGGEDAFF.